The next 15 T cell receptor beta chains were all read from a single sample in a study of blood T cell repertoires in COVID-19. Assay: immunoSEQ multiplex PCR; the TCRdb copy retains only in-frame clones and omits some. Among hundreds of thousands of clones listed, 87% were seen once. Sequenced material: PBMCs or T cells enriched from blood (not recorded which). The source is a middle-aged man in a cohort exposed to, infected with or recovered from COVID-19 (not recorded which).

The chain uses TRBV7-9 and TRBJ1-1; 11 bases agree with TRBD1. J lost 6 bases, V lost 1 base, and 1 base had no gene match. Germline-derived CDR1 and CDR2 are SEHNR and FQNEAQ (reference sequence). The CDR3 is 14 residues long. This CDR3 is CASSLEGQGAEAFF. The CDR3 DNA sequence: TGTGCCAGCAGCTTAGAGGGACAGGGGGCTGAAGCTTTCTTT. Combining the CDR3 with reference TRBV7-9 and TRBJ1-1 gives the whole variable domain DTGVSQNPRHKITKRGQNVTFRCDPISEHNRLYWYRQTLGQGPEFLTYFQNEAQLEKSRLLSDRFSAERPKGSFSTLEIQRTEQGDSAMYLCASSLEGQGAEAFFGQGTRLTVV.

The genes are TRBV19 and TRBJ1-5, with 7 bases lining up with TRBD1. Germline V CDR1 and CDR2: LNHDA, SQIVND (reference sequence). J lost 3 bases, V lost 2 bases, and 13 bases had no gene match. The CDR3 contains 18 residues. The CDR3 DNA reads as TGTGCCAGTAGTATACTGTGGCAGGGGGTATTGGTCAATCAGCCCCAGCATTTT. It specifies CASSILWQGVLVNQPQHF.

This sequence joins TRBV19 and TRBJ2-3, with unresolved D. The CDR3 contains 15 residues. The germline V gene has CDR1 LNHDA and CDR2 SQIVND (reference sequence). V was pared by 7 bases and J by 0 bases, with 14 bases between. This CDR3 is CASKDGTASTDTQYF. Here the CDR3 DNA reads TGTGCCAGTAAGGATGGAACAGCCAGCACAGATACGCAGTATTTT. Drawing the rest from reference TRBV19 and TRBJ2-3, the complete variable domain is DGGITQSPKYLFRKEGQNVTLSCEQNLNHDAMYWYRQDPGQGLRLIYYSQIVNDFQKGDIAEGYSVSREKKESFPLTVTSAQKNPTAFYLCASKDGTASTDTQYFGPGTRLTVL.

The chain employs TRBV5-1 and TRBJ1-1; TRBD1 aligns across 11 bases. The CDR3 consists of 14 residues. The V gene end was trimmed by 3 bases and the J gene end by 5 bases; junction bases not matched to a gene: 3. The germline CDR1 and CDR2 sequences are SGHRS and YFSETQ. The CDR3 nucleotides are TGCGCCAGCAGCTACCGGGACAGGGGGACTGAAGCTTTCTTT. It specifies CASSYRDRGTEAFF.

The V and J genes are TRBV30 and TRBJ2-7, with a weak D call TRBD1 (6 bases). Trimming took off 1 base at V and 3 bases at J, with 13 bases between the two ends. Germline lookup yields CDR1 GTSNPN and CDR2 SVGIG (reference sequence). The CDR3 is 14 amino acids. This chain's CDR3 is CAWSAITGSYEQYF. CDR3 DNA: TGTGCCTGGAGTGCCATTACAGGGAGCTACGAGCAGTACTTC.

CDR3 sequence: CASSLAGTVYNEQFF. CDR3 DNA: TGTGCCAGCAGCTTAGCGGGGACAGTCTACAATGAGCAGTTCTTC. The rearrangement joins TRBV11-2 to TRBJ2-1, with 7 positions matching TRBD1. The germline V gene encodes CDR1 SGHAT and CDR2 FQNNGV. CDR3 length equals 15 residues. V was pared by 1 base and J by 3 bases, with 3 bases of the junction left unmatched.

The rearrangement uses TRBV18 and TRBJ1-5; D might be TRBD1 (5 bases). The CDR3 totals 13 residues. CDR1 is KGHSH and CDR2 is LQKENI in the germline V gene. Trimming took 4 bases from V and 3 from J, leaving 7 bases between them. Here the CDR3 DNA reads TGTGCCAGCTCACAGGGGATCAATCAGCCCCAGCATTTT. It yields the protein CASSQGINQPQHF.

The chain uses TRBV3-1 (or the pseudogene TRBV3-2) and TRBJ2-2; the D gene is possibly TRBD2 (5 bases). The CDR3 is 16 residues long. Trimming took 1 base from V and 2 from J, leaving 11 bases between them. The germline gives CDR1 LGHDT, CDR2 YNNKEL (reference sequence). The CDR3 nucleotides are TGTGCCAGCAGCCAAGCGAGGACTGTAAACACCGGGGAGCTGTTTTTT. The encoded protein is CASSQARTVNTGELFF.

Concerning this clone itself: The sample holds other DNA sequences that translate to the same CDR3. This chain uses TRBV7-9 with TRBJ1-1; D gene unclear. Trimming removed 1 base from V and 1 base from J, with 4 bases in between. CDR1 SEHNR and CDR2 FQNEAQ come from the germline V gene (reference sequence). The length of the CDR3 is 13 residues. CDR3 residues: CASSLDRNTEAFF. CDR3 DNA sequence: TGTGCCAGCAGCTTAGACAGGAACACTGAAGCTTTCTTT.

The chain is built from TRBV6-2 or TRBV6-3 and TRBJ2-3, with 12 nucleotides matching TRBD2. After removal of 4 bases from V and 5 bases from J, the junction contained 4 bases not matched to a gene. CDR3 length: 15 residues. CDR1 is MNHEY and CDR2 is SVGEGT in the germline V gene. The DNA for the CDR3 is TGTGCCAGCAGTTCGGGACTAGCGGGTCGAGATACGCAGTATTTT. This encodes CASSSGLAGRDTQYF.

The J gene is TRBJ1-5, the V gene TRBV15; 7 bases are shared with TRBD1. The junction had 5 bases not matched to a gene; V was cut back by 2 bases and J by 1 base. CDR3 length: 16 amino acids. Germline V gives CDR1 LNHNV, CDR2 YYDKDF (reference sequence). The CDR3 spells CATSRNRGSSNQPQHF. For the CDR3, the DNA is TGTGCCACCAGCAGAAACAGGGGTTCGAGCAATCAGCCCCAGCATTTT.

This clone has more than one count but fewer than ten. The rearrangement uses TRBV10-3 and TRBJ2-7, with TRBD2 identical over 8 bases. The CDR3 covers 14 residues. V dropped 3 bases and J dropped 3; count of bases not matched to a gene: 4. From germline, CDR1 is ENHRY and CDR2 SYGVKD. The CDR3 reads CAISDRLAYYEQYF. The DNA of the CDR3 is TGTGCCATCAGTGACAGACTAGCGTACTACGAGCAGTACTTC.

The chain couples TRBV6-5 to TRBJ1-1; 8 bases are a match to TRBD1. The CDR3 extends over 13 amino acids. The germline gives CDR1 MNHEY, CDR2 SVGAGI. Germline trimming cut 11 bases from V and 4 bases from J; bases unmatched to any gene: 9. Here the CDR3 reads CAGKGQGLTEAFF. CDR3 DNA: TGTGCCGGCAAAGGACAGGGCCTCACTGAAGCTTTCTTT.

V is TRBV28 and J is TRBJ2-1; D is possibly TRBD1 (6 bases). Looked up from germline, CDR1 is MDHEN and CDR2 is SYDVKM. The V gene lost 8 bases and the J gene lost 5 bases, with 19 bases spanning the gap. The CDR3 length is 15 residues. CDR3 DNA sequence: TGTGCCAGCCCTCCGGCAGGGGTGGCTAACAATGAGCAGTTCTTC. It specifies CASPPAGVANNEQFF.

The gene calls are TRBV4-2 and TRBJ1-3, with TRBD1 identical over 12 bases. J gave up 7 bases and V 3 bases, and 7 bases lay outside the gene matches. Germline V gives CDR1 LGHNA, CDR2 YNFKEQ. The CDR3 has 16 residues. The CDR3 DNA reads as TGTGCCAGCAGCCAGGGGACAGGGGGCGGCCGCAACACCATATATTTT. As protein: CASSQGTGGGRNTIYF.